This TCR beta chain was profiled in a study of blood T cell repertoires in COVID-19. The V end lost 4 bases, the J end lost 1 base, and 17 bases lay between the germline ends. CDR1 is SGDLS and CDR2 is YYNGEE in the germline V gene. The CDR3 contains 16 residues. Libraries were prepared by immunoSEQ multiplex PCR; TCRdb keeps only in-frame clonotypes and omits some of them. This repertoire shows 250,000 or so clones, 65% to 85% found once; its top ten account for roughly 3.1%. The chain couples TRBV9 to TRBJ1-1; D gene unclear. The clonotype comes from a man in his fifties who had recovered from COVID-19. The material sequenced was PBMCs or T cells enriched from blood (not recorded which). The CDR3 loop reads CASSPGRISENTEAFF. The CDR3 DNA is TGTGCCAGCAGCCCAGGCAGAATTTCAGAGAACACTGAAGCTTTCTTT.